This T cell receptor (beta chain) emerged from a study of cytomegalovirus exposure and HLA in healthy donors. Study-level results: Later on, an analysis showed TCR association rates differing by HLA locus, with DRB1 the most and HLA-C the fewest.

Each of the donors was a healthy bone marrow donor. Trimming left V 0 bases short and J 4 bases short, with 11 bases between. The germline gives CDR1 SGHRS, CDR2 YFSETQ. CDR3 length equals 15 residues. About this clone: Antigen specificity is unknown.

The PCR made use of 60 Vbeta and 13 Jbeta primers. TCRdb keeps only in-frame clones here, not all; method: immunoSEQ multiplex PCR. The sample shows some 160,000 clones, approximately 80% of them seen only once. The clonotype comes from a woman younger than 45 in good health and CMV-seronegative. The V call is TRBV5-1, the J call TRBJ1-5, with a possible D match to TRBD1 (5 bases). Sequenced input: PBMCs. The chain's CDR3 is CASSLDRGGNQPQHF. CDR3 DNA sequence: TGCGCCAGCAGCTTGGACCGGGGGGGAAATCAGCCCCAGCATTTT.